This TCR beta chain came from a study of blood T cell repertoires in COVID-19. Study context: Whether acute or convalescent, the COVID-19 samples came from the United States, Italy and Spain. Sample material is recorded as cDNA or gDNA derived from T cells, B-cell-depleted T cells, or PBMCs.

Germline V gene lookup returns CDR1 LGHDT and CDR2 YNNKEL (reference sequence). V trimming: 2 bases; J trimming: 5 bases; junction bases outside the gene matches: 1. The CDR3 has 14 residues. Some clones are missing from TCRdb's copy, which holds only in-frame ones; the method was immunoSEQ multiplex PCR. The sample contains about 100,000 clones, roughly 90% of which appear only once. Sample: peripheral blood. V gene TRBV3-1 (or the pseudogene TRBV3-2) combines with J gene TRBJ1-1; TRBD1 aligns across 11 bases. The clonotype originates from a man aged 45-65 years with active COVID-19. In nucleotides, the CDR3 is TGTGCCAGCAGCCAATGGGACAGGGGGACTGAAGCTTTCTTT. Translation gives CASSQWDRGTEAFF.